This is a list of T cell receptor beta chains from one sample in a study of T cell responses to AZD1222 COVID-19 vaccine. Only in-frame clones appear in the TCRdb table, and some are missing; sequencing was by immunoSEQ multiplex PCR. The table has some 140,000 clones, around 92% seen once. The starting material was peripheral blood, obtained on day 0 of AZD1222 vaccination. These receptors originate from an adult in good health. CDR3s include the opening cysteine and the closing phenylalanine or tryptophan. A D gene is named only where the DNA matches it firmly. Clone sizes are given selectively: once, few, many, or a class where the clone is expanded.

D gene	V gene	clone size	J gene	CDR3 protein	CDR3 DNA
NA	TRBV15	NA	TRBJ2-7	CATSRDRAASYEQYF	TGTGCCACCAGCAGAGATAGGGCAGCCTCCTACGAGCAGTACTTC
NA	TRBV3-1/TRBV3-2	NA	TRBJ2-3	CASSRFRGGDTQYF	TGTGCCAGCAGCCGCTTCAGGGGAGGAGATACGCAGTATTTT
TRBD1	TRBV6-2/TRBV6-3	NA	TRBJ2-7	CASSGTGGSSGSYEQYF	TGTGCCAGCAGCGGCACAGGGGGTTCCTCTGGCTCCTACGAGCAGTACTTC
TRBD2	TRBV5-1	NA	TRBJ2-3	CASSLGAGATDTQYF	TGCGCCAGCAGCTTAGGAGCGGGGGCCACAGATACGCAGTATTTT
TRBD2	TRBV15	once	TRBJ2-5	CATSRGTSGGATQYF	TGTGCCACCAGCAGAGGGACTAGCGGGGGGGCGACCCAGTACTTC
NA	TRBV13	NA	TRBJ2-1	CASSVRRGGSYNEQFF	TGTGCCAGCAGCGTGAGGAGGGGGGGCTCCTACAATGAGCAGTTCTTC
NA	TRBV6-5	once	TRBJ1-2	CASSYSGAGGYTF	TGTGCCAGCAGTTATTCGGGGGCGGGCGGCTACACCTTC
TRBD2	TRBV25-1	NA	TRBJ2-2	CASSELAGPGELFF	TGTGCCAGCAGTGAATTAGCGGGTCCCGGGGAGCTGTTTTTT
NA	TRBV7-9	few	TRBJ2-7	CASSLGDETGNEQYF	TGTGCCAGCAGCTTAGGGGATGAAACAGGAAACGAGCAGTACTTC
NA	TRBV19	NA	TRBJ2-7	CASRAGYEQYF	TGTGCCAGTCGGGCCGGTTACGAGCAGTACTTC
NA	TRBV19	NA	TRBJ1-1	CASSTPSGGRTEAFF	TGTGCCAGTAGTACGCCTTCGGGGGGCAGGACTGAAGCTTTCTTT
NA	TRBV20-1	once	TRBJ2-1	CSASRLAANNNEQFF	TGCAGTGCTAGTAGGTTAGCGGCAAATAACAATGAGCAGTTCTTC
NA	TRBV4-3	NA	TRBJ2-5	CASSQGAGPQETQYF	TGCGCCAGCAGCCAGGGCGCGGGGCCACAAGAGACCCAGTACTTC
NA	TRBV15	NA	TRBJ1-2	CATSRDSGREGYTF	TGTGCCACCAGCAGAGATTCTGGGAGGGAGGGCTACACCTTC
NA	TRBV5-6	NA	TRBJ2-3	CASSLAVSTDTQYF	TGTGCCAGCAGCTTGGCCGTTTCCACAGATACGCAGTATTTT
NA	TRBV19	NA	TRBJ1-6	CASSQGGQGSPLHF	TGTGCCAGTAGTCAAGGGGGGCAGGGTTCACCCCTCCACTTT
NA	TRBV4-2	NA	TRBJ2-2	CASSRFGGELFF	TGTGCCAGCAGTCGTTTCGGAGGGGAGCTGTTTTTT
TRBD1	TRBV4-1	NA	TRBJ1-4	CASSHPGTGDGKLFF	TGCGCCAGCAGCCATCCCGGGACAGGGGACGGAAAACTGTTTTTT
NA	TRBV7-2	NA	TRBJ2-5	CASSSRVPQETQYF	TGTGCCAGCAGCTCAAGAGTACCACAAGAGACCCAGTACTTC
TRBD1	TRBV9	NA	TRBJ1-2	CASSLRQGTNYGYTF	TGTGCCAGCAGCCTTCGACAGGGCACTAACTATGGCTACACCTTC
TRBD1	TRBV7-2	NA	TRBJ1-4	CASSLASRGREKLFF	TGTGCCAGCAGCTTAGCTTCCAGGGGGCGCGAAAAACTGTTTTTT
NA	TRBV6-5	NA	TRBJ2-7	CASSRGQTYEQYF	TGTGCCAGCAGCCGCGGACAGACTTACGAGCAGTACTTC
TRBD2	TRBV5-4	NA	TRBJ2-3	CASSHPPSGGPTDTQYF	TGTGCCAGCAGCCACCCCCCTAGCGGGGGACCCACAGATACGCAGTATTTT
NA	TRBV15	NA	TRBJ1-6	CATSRDRGSNSPLHF	TGTGCCACCAGCAGAGATCGGGGTTCCAATTCACCCCTCCACTTT
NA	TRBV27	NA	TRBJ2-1	CASSLGAYNEQFF	TGTGCCAGCAGCCTCGGGGCCTACAATGAGCAGTTCTTC
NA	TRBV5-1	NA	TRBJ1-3	CASSLAGARYGNTIYF	TGCGCCAGCAGCTTGGCAGGTGCCAGATATGGAAACACCATATATTTT